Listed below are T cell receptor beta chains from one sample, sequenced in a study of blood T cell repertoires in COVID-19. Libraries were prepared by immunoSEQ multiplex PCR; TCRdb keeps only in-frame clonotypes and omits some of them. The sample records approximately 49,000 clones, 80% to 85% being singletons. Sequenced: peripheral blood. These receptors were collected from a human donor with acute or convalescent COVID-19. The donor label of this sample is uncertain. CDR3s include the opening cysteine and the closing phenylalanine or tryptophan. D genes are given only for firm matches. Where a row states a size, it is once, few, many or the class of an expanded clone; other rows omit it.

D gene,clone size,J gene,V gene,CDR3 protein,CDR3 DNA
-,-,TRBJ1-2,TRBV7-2,CASRLGVEYGYTF,TGTGCCAGCAGGCTCGGGGTGGAGTATGGCTACACCTTC
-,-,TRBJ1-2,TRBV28,CVVGRPYGYTF,TGTGTCGTAGGGAGGCCCTATGGCTACACCTTC
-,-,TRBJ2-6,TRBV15,CATSRDKGSGANVLTF,TGTGCCACCAGCAGAGATAAGGGGTCGGGGGCCAACGTCCTGACTTTC
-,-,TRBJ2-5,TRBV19,CASSMSGQETQYF,TGTGCCAGTAGTATGAGCGGCCAAGAGACCCAGTACTTC
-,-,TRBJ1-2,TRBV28,CASRPSGTTHNYGYTF,TGTGCCAGCCGACCCTCCGGGACAACCCATAACTATGGCTACACCTTC
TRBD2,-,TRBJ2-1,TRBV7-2,CASSPYLAGGAYEQFF,TGTGCCAGCAGCCCGTATTTAGCGGGGGGGGCCTATGAGCAGTTCTTC
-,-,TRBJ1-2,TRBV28,CASRVPTGADNGYTF,TGTGCCAGCAGGGTTCCGACAGGTGCTGATAATGGCTACACCTTC
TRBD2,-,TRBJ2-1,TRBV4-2,CASSQDGLAGGFFEQFF,TGTGCCAGCAGCCAAGATGGTCTAGCGGGAGGGTTTTTTGAGCAGTTCTTC
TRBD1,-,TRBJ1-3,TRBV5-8,CASSPDRASGNTIYF,TGTGCCAGCAGCCCTGACAGGGCATCTGGAAACACCATATATTTT
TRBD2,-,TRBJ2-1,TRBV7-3,CASSTGLAAYNEQFF,TGTGCCAGCAGCACCGGACTAGCGGCCTACAATGAGCAGTTCTTC
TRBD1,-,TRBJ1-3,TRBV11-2,CASSLNTGAGNTIYF,TGTGCCAGCAGCTTGAATACAGGGGCTGGAAACACCATATATTTT
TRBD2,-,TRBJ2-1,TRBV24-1,CATSTSGTRGNEQFF,TGTGCCACCAGTACGAGCGGGACTCGGGGCAATGAGCAGTTCTTC
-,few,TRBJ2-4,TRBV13,CASSETGGIQYF,TGTGCCAGCAGCGAGACGGGTGGCATTCAGTACTTC
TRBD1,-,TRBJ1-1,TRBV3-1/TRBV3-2,CASSQGTGYGAEAFF,TGTGCCAGCAGCCAAGGGACAGGGTACGGAGCTGAAGCTTTCTTT
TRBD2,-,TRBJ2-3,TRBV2,CASSGLAISTDTQYF,TGTGCCAGCAGTGGACTAGCGATCAGCACAGATACGCAGTATTTT
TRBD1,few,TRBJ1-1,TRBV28,CASSWGTANTEAFF,TGTGCCAGCAGTTGGGGGACAGCGAACACTGAAGCTTTCTTT
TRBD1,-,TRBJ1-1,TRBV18,CASSATGDTEAFF,TGTGCCAGCTCAGCTACAGGGGACACTGAAGCTTTCTTT
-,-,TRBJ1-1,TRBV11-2,CASSLEGGVTEAFF,TGTGCCAGCAGCTTAGAAGGAGGGGTGACTGAAGCTTTCTTT
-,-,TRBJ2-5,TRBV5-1,CASAGYQFQETQYF,TGCGCCTCGGCGGGGTATCAGTTCCAAGAGACCCAGTACTTC
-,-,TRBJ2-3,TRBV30,CAWSVPYHSTDTQYF,TGTGCCTGGAGTGTACCCTATCATAGTACAGATACGCAGTATTTT
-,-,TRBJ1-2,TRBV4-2,CASSQEATAINYGYTF,TGTGCCAGCAGCCAAGAAGCGACAGCCATTAACTATGGCTACACCTTC
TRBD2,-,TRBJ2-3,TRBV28,CASSSPFPAGGPTDTQYF,TGTGCCAGCAGTTCCCCCTTTCCAGCGGGGGGGCCCACAGATACGCAGTATTTT
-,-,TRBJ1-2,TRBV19,CASSPEWAGDYGYTF,TGTGCCAGTAGTCCCGAGTGGGCAGGGGATTATGGCTACACCTTC
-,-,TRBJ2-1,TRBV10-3,CAISRQQYNEQFF,TGTGCCATCAGCCGACAGCAGTACAATGAGCAGTTCTTC
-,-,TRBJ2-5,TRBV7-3,CASSLFSGVSETQYF,TGTGCCAGCAGCTTATTCTCGGGAGTCTCGGAGACCCAGTACTTC
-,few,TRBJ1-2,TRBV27,CASRPNRANSYGYTF,TGTGCCAGCAGGCCCAACAGGGCAAACTCCTATGGCTACACCTTC
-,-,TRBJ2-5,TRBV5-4,CATQQAREETQYF,TGTGCCACCCAACAGGCCAGAGAAGAGACCCAGTACTTC